These 4 T cell receptor beta chains came from one sample sequenced in a study of shared clonotypes between healthy human individuals. Method: immunoSEQ multiplex PCR; TCRdb's copy keeps in-frame clones and lacks some. This sample has approximately 1,000,000 clones, with 60% to 85% found just once. Sequenced sample: memory CD4+ T cells from PBMCs. The subset: CD45RA-negative fraction. The receptors come from a man younger than 35 in good health. Some clones in this sample may be carry-over from other donors' samples.

Ten or more counts support this clone. The V call is TRBV6-1, the J call TRBJ1-2; unclear D gene. CDR1 is MNHNS and CDR2 is SASEGT in the germline V gene. V lost 6 bases to trimming and J lost 6 bases, with 14 bases between them. The CDR3 covers 13 residues. As DNA, the CDR3 is TGTGCCAGCAGGATAAGGGCCGGGAATGGCTACACCTTC. Its protein is CASRIRAGNGYTF.

The chain employs TRBV28 and TRBJ2-2; D might be TRBD1 (5 bases). V lost 3 bases to trimming and J lost 6 bases, with 14 bases between them. Per the germline V gene, CDR1 is MDHEN and CDR2 is SYDVKM. This CDR3 region has 15 residues. The CDR3 sequence: CASSFIRGMAGELFF. The CDR3 DNA is TGTGCCAGCAGTTTCATAAGGGGAATGGCCGGGGAGCTGTTTTTT.

The chain combines TRBV5-1 with TRBJ1-2, with 7 bases lining up with TRBD1. This CDR3 comprises 15 residues. V was clipped by 4 bases and J by 0 bases; unmatched bases: 6. The germline CDR1 and CDR2 sequences are SGHRS and YFSETQ. The CDR3 loop reads CASSSGTASNYGYTF. The CDR3 coding sequence is TGCGCCAGCAGCAGCGGGACAGCCTCTAACTATGGCTACACCTTC.

The chain carries TRBV9 and TRBJ1-3; 7 bases are shared with TRBD1. The germline V gene has CDR1 SGDLS and CDR2 YYNGEE. V was pared by 4 bases and J by 1 base, with 5 bases of the junction left unmatched. This CDR3 comprises 15 residues. In DNA form, the CDR3 reads TGTGCCAGCAGCTTCACAGGGGAATCTGGAAACACCATATATTTT. This gives the protein CASSFTGESGNTIYF.